This record covers a single TCR beta chain. What it binds is unknown. Sequencing used immunoSEQ multiplex PCR; TCRdb keeps in-frame clones, though not all of them. The table lists more than 35,000 clones, around three quarters of them singletons. The sample is drawn from a study of OX40 agonist ivuxolimab in advanced cancers. Turning to the study itself: A diagnosis of hepatocellular carcinoma, melanoma, renal cell or head and neck cancer was present in dose-escalation patients.

Study results and caveats: Expanded clones were, on average, more numerous among CD8+ T cells than CD4+. Clonal expansion by week 6 occurred in CD4+ and CD8+ blood T cells (at 0.1 to 3.0 mg/kg).

This CDR3 comprises 16 residues. Trimming cost V 7 bases and J 0 bases, with 15 bases left between them. Germline V gene sequence: CDR1 SGHTA, CDR2 FQGNSA. The chain links TRBV7-2 to TRBJ2-2; the D is unclear. The specimen comprised CD4+ or CD8+ T cells sorted from blood, sampled in a trial of the OX40 agonist ivuxolimab. The receptor was isolated from an adult with an advanced solid tumor such as melanoma, head and neck, liver or kidney cancer. This chain's CDR3 is CASTSRPGSNTGELFF. The CDR3 bases are TGTGCCAGCACCTCAAGGCCAGGCTCGAACACCGGGGAGCTGTTTTTT.